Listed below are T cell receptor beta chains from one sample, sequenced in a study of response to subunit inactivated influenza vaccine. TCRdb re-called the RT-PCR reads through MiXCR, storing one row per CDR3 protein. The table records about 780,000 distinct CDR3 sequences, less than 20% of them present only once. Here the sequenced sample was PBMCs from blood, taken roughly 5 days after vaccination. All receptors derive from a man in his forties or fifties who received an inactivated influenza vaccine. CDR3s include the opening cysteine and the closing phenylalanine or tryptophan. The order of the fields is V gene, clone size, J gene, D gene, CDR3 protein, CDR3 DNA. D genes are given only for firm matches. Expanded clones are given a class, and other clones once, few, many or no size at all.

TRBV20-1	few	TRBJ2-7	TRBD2	CSASPRTSISYEQYF	TGCAGTGCCAGTCCTCGGACTAGCATCTCCTACGAGCAGTACTTC
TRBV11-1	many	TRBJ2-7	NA	CASSARGRGGSGVYEQYF	TGTGCCAGCAGCGCTCGGGGCAGGGGTGGTTCCGGGGTTTACGAGCAGTACTTC
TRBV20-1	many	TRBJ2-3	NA	CSARGPGWDTQYF	TGCAGTGCTAGGGGGCCCGGGTGGGATACGCAGTATTTT
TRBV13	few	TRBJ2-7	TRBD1	CASSRTGGASYEQYF	TGTGCCAGCAGTCGCACAGGGGGCGCATCCTACGAGCAGTACTTC
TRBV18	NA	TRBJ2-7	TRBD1	CASSPQTGGSYEQYF	TGTGCCAGCTCACCACAAACAGGGGGCTCCTACGAGCAGTACTTC
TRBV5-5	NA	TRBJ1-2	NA	CASSLADNGGADGYTF	TGTGCCAGCAGCTTGGCCGATAATGGGGGCGCGGATGGCTACACCTTC
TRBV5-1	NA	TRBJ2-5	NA	CASSLALGVGQETQYF	TGCGCCAGCAGCTTGGCTTTAGGAGTGGGGCAAGAGACCCAGTACTTC
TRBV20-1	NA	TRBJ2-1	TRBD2	CSAEIPGLAGPGGYNEQFF	TGCAGTGCCGAAATCCCGGGACTAGCGGGGCCGGGGGGCTACAATGAGCAGTTCTTC
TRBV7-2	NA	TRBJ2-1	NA	CASSPRGFFGYNEQFF	TGTGCCAGCAGCCCAAGGGGTTTTTTCGGATACAATGAGCAGTTCTTC
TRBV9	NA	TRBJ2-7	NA	CASSVGWGSSYEQYF	TGTGCCAGCAGCGTAGGTTGGGGAAGCTCCTACGAGCAGTACTTC
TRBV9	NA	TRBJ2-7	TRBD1	CASSGWDRGFTEQYF	TGTGCCAGCAGCGGATGGGACAGGGGCTTCACCGAGCAGTACTTC